Below, one TCR beta chain is given with its context. Its antigen is currently unknown. Germline values: CDR1 DFQATT, CDR2 SNEGSKA (reference sequence). V was shortened by 0 bases and J by 10 bases, with 5 bases between the two germline ends. There are 10 residues in the CDR3. The data were obtained in a study of blood T cells in healthy people across ages. The study's findings and limits: The study found more naive CD4+ cells and higher diversity in long-lived than aged donors.

The sample, roughly 9.5 milliliters of peripheral blood, was drawn from each donor. A J-beta primer mix and a sample-barcoded 5' primer were used in a second PCR of about 6 to 12 cycles. The template-switch adaptor was a 5' adaptor with 12 random nucleotides. It tagged each cDNA molecule. Each single sample gave us at least 2.5 million CDR3-containing paired-end reads. One entry per CDR3 protein results from TCRdb running MiXCR on the 5' RACE reads. The sample holds 780,000 or so distinct CDR3 sequences, roughly three fifths seen once. The J gene is TRBJ2-3, the V gene TRBV20-1; the D is unclear. Sequenced: blood. This TCR was recovered from a man between 35 and 55 years old in good health. CDR3 nucleotide sequence: TGCAGTGCTAGAGATTATGCGCAGTATTTT. It specifies CSARDYAQYF.